The sample holds many counts of the clone carrying this T cell receptor beta chain. V lost 5 bases and J lost 8, with 16 bases in between. Germline V gene sequence: CDR1 SGHAT, CDR2 FQNNGV. The CDR3 length is 15 residues. This entry belongs to a study of T cells in Graves' hyperthyroidism and ophthalmopathy. Amplified TCR beta CDR3 regions came from RNA transcripts. The HTBI primer set served for first-round RT-PCR of the TCR CDR3. TCRdb ran MiXCR on the multiplex PCR reads and lists one entry per CDR3 protein. The table includes 650,000 to 850,000 distinct CDR3 sequences, 18% detected once. Every diagnosis used clinical symptoms, serum thyroxine and TRAb, thyroid ultrasound and orbital computed tomography. The source of the PBMCs was approximately 10 ml of fresh peripheral blood.

Sequenced material: blood. The gene calls are TRBV11-2 and TRBJ1-6; no firm D call. The TCR originated in a woman between 45 and 60 years old with Graves' hyperthyroidism that later progressed to Graves' ophthalmopathy. This CDR3 is CASSLTGKWDSPLHF. The CDR3 DNA reads TGTGCCAGCAGCCTAACCGGGAAGTGGGATTCACCCCTCCACTTT.